One and the same sample provided the 6 T cell receptor beta chains below, sequenced in a study of T cell clonality in common variable immunodeficiency. Study results and limitations: Fewer deletions and N-nucleotide insertions were reportedly seen in common variable immunodeficiency TCR beta sequences.

What these receptors recognize is not known. The repertoire was sequenced with immunoSEQ multiplex PCR; TCRdb's copy has only in-frame clones and lacks some. In total the sample includes roughly 42,000 clones, none of them seen once. Sequences were obtained from peripheral blood mononuclear cells. These receptors came from a human donor with common variable immunodeficiency.

This clone was detected many times. The read ends 3 residues shy of where the CDR3 ends; the end is completed using the germline J gene. The rearrangement uses TRBV19 and TRBJ1-4; 7 bases agree with TRBD1. The length of the CDR3 is 13 residues. V gave up 5 bases and J gave up 7 bases; unmatched junction bases: 4. Germline CDR1 reads LNHDA; CDR2 reads SQIVND (reference sequence). CDR3 sequence reads: CASSPGTVEKLFF. The CDR3 DNA, read in part, is TGTGCCAGTAGTCCCGGGACAGTTGAAAAA.

This clone has a count of ten or more. The read comes to an end 3 residues before the CDR3 does, leaving the germline J gene to fill in the end. V is TRBV5-1 and J is TRBJ2-3; TRBD1 is a possible D gene (6 bases). V was pared by 5 bases and J by 2 bases, with 12 bases between. Germline assignment: CDR1 SGHRS and CDR2 YFSETQ. This CDR3 region has 14 residues. CDR3 sequence reads: CASRVGTSTDTQYF. CDR3 DNA, as far as it was read: TGCGCCAGCAGAGTCGGGACATCCACAGATACG. The full variable domain, its missing parts supplied by reference TRBV5-1 and TRBJ2-3, is KAGVTQTPRYLIKTRGQQVTLSCSPISGHRSVSWYQQTPGQGLQFLFEYFSETQRNKGNFPGRFSGRQFSNSRSEMNVSTLELGDSALYLCASRVGTSTDTQYFGPGTRLTVL.

This clone was counted ten times or more. The missing CDR3 end, 3 residues past where the read stops, is filled in from the germline J gene. The chain carries TRBV18 and TRBJ1-1, with D uncertain. The V gene's germline CDR1 is KGHSH and CDR2 LQKENI. The CDR3 is 14 amino acids. V gave up 6 bases and J gave up 1 base, with 12 bases separating them. The CDR3 DNA, read in part, is TGTGCCAGCTCTCCCGCCAAAGGGAACACTGAA. This sequence encodes CASSPAKGNTE. The CDR3, in full, reads CASSPAKGNTEAFF.

In the case of this clone: The read is 3 residues too short to cover the CDR3 end, so that end is filled in from the germline J gene. The chain combines TRBV2 with TRBJ1-1; 9 positions agree with TRBD1. From germline, CDR1 is SNHLY and CDR2 FYNNEI. This CDR3 region has 14 residues. Trimming took 7 bases from V and 5 from J; bases not matched to a gene: 8. The covered CDR3 bases are TGTGCCAGCACTGTACAGGGGGCAGGAACTGAA. Its protein is CASTVQGAGTE. The CDR3, in full, reads CASTVQGAGTEAFF. Together with reference TRBV2 and TRBJ1-1, the CDR3 gives the full variable domain: EPEVTQTPSHQVTQMGQEVILRCVPISNHLYFYWYRQILGQKVEFLVSFYNNEISEKSEIFDDQFSVERPDGSNFTLKIRSTKLEDSAMYFCASTVQGAGTEAFFGQGTRLTVV.

This clone was counted many times. With the read ending 3 residues before the CDR3 end, the germline J gene is used to fill in that end. V gene TRBV7-2 combines with J gene TRBJ2-6, with D uncertain. The CDR3 spans 14 residues. Trimming left V 4 bases short and J 4 bases short, with 8 bases between. Germline V gene sequence: CDR1 SGHTA, CDR2 FQGNSA. This CDR3 is CASSSMSGANVLTF. CDR3 bases read: TGTGCCAGCAGCTCCATGTCCGGGGCCAACGTC.

This clone was found many times. The sequence runs out 3 residues before the end of the CDR3; the remainder is reconstructed from the germline J gene. The chain employs TRBV6-2 or TRBV6-3 and TRBJ1-5, with no clear D. Trimming shortened V by 5 bases and J by 5 bases, and 13 bases separated the two germline ends. The length of the CDR3 is 14 residues. Per germline, CDR1 MNHEY and CDR2 SVGEGT. The CDR3 protein is CASSGGSVDQPQHF. Partial CDR3 DNA: TGTGCCAGCAGTGGCGGCTCGGTCGATCAGCCC.